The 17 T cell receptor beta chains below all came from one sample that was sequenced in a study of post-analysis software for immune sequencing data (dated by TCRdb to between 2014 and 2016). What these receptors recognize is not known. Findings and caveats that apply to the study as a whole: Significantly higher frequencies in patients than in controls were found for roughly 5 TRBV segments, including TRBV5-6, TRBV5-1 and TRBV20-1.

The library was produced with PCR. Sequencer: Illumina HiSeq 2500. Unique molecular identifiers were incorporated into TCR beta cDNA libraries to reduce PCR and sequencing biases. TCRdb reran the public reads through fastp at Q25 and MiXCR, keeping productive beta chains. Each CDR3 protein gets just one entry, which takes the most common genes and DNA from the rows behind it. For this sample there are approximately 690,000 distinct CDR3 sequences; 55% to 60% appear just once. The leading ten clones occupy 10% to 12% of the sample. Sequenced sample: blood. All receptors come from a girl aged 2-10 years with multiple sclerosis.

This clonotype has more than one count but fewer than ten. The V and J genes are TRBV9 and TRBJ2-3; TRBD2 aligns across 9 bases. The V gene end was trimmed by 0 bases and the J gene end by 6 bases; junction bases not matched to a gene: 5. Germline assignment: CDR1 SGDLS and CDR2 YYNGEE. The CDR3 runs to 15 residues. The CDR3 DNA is TGTGCCAGCAGCGTAGAGTTAGCGGGGGCGGATACGCAGTATTTT. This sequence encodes CASSVELAGADTQYF.

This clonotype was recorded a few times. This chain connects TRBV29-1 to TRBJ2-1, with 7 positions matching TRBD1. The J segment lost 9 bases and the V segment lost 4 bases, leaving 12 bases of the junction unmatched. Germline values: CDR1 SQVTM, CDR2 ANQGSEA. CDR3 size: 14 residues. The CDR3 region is CSVARAGGQSEQFF. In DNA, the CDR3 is TGCAGCGTTGCTCGGGCAGGGGGTCAGAGTGAGCAGTTCTTC.

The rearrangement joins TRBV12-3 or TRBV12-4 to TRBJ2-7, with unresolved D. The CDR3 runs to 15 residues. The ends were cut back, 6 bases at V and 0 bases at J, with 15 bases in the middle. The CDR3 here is CASSYFGPTSYEQYF. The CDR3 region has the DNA TGTGCCAGCAGCTACTTCGGGCCTACCTCCTACGAGCAGTACTTC.

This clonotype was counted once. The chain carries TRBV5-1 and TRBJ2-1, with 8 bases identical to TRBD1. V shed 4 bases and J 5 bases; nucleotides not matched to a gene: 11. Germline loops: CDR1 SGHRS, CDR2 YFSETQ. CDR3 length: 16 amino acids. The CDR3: CASSPRPGGGDNEQFF. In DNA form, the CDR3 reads TGCGCCAGCAGCCCTAGACCAGGGGGCGGCGACAATGAGCAGTTCTTC.

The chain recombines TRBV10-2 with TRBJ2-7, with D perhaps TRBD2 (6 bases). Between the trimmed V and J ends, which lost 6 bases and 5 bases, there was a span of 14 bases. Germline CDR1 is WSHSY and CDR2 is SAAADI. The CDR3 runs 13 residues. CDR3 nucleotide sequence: TGCGCCAGCAGCGGAGGGGCGTATAACGAGCAGTACTTC. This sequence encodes CASSGGAYNEQYF.

Here the CDR3 DNA reads TGTGCCAGCAGCCCGCGGACCGAATATGGCTACACCTTC. It translates to CASSPRTEYGYTF. The chain employs TRBV6-5 and TRBJ1-2; D unclear. The CDR3 is 13 residues long. V was pared by 6 bases and J by 5 bases, with 13 bases between. The germline V gene encodes CDR1 MNHEY and CDR2 SVGAGI.

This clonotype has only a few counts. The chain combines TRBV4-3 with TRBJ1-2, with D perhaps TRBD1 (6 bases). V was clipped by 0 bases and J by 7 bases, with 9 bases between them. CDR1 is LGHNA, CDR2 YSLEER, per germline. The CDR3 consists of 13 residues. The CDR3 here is CASSQDRGGGYTF. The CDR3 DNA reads TGCGCCAGCAGCCAAGATCGAGGGGGTGGCTACACCTTC.

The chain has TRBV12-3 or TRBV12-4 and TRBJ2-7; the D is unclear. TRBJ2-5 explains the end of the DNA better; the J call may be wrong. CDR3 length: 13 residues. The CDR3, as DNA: TGTGCCAGCAGTTTACGGCAGAGAGAGACCCAGTACTTC. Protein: CASSLRQRETQYF.

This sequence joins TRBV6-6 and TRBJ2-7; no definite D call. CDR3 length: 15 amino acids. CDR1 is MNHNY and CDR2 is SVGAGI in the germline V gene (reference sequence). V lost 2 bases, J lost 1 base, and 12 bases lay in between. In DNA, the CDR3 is TGTGCCAGCAGTTACGGGATCCAACCATCCTACGAGCAGTACTTC. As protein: CASSYGIQPSYEQYF.

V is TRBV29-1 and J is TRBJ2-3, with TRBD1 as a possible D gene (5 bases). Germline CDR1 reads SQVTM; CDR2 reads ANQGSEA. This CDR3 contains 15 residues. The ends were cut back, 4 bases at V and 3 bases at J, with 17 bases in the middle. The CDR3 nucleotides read TGCAGCGTTGTGGGGCCCAGGGAAGGAACAGATACGCAGTATTTT. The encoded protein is CSVVGPREGTDTQYF.

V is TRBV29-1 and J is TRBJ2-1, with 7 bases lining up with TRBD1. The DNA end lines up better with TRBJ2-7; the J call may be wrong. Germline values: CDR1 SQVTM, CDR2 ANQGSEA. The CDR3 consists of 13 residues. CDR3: CSGGTADYNEQYF. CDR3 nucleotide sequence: TGCAGCGGGGGGACAGCTGACTACAATGAGCAGTACTTC.

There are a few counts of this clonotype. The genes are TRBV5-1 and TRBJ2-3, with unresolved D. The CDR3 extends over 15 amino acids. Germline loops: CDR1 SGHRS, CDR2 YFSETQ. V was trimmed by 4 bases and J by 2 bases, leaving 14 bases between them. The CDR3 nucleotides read TGCGCCAGCAGCCTGGGTAGCACGACCACAGATACGCAGTATTTT. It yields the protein CASSLGSTTTDTQYF.

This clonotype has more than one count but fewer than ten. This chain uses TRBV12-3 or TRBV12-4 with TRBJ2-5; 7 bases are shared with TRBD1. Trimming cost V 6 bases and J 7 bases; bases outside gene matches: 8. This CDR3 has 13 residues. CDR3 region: CASSRTGVGTQYF. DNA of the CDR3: TGTGCCAGCAGCCGAACAGGGGTCGGGACCCAGTACTTC.

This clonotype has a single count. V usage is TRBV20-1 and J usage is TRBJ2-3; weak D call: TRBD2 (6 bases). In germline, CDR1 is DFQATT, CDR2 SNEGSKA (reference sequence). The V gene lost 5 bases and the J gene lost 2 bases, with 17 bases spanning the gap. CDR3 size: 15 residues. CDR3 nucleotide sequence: TGCAGTGCTTCCGGGACGAGCGGGTACACAGATACGCAGTATTTT. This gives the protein CSASGTSGYTDTQYF.

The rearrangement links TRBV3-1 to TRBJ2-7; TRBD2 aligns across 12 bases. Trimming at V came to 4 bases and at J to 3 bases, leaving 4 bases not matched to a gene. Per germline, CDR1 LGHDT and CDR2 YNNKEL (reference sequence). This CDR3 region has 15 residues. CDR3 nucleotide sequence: TGTGCCAGCAGCCCGGGACTAGCGGGTATCTACGAGCAGTACTTC. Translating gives CASSPGLAGIYEQYF.

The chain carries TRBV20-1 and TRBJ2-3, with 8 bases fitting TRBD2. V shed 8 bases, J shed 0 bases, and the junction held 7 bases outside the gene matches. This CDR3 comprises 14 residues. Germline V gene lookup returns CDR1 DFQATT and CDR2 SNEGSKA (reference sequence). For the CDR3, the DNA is TGCAGTCTGCCTACTAGCGGCAGCACAGATACGCAGTATTTT. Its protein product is CSLPTSGSTDTQYF.

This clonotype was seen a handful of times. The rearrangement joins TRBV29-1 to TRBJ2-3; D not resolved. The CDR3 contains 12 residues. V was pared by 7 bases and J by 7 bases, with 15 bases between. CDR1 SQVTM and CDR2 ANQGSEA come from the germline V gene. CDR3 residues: CSAEGASNTQYF. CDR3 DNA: TGCAGCGCCGAAGGTGCATCAAATACGCAGTATTTT.